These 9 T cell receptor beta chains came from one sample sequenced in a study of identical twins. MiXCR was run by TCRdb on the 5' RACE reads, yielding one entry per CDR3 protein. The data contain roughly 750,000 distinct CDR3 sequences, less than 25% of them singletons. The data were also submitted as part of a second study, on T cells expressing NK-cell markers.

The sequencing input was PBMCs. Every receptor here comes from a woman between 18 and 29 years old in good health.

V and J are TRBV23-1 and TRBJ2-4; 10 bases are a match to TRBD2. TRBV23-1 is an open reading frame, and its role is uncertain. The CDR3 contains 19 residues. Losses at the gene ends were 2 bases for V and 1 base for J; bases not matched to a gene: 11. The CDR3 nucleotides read TGCGCCAGCAGTCAAAGGAGCGGGAGGGAGAATGCGGCCAAAAACATTCAGTACTTC. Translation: CASSQRSGRENAAKNIQYF.

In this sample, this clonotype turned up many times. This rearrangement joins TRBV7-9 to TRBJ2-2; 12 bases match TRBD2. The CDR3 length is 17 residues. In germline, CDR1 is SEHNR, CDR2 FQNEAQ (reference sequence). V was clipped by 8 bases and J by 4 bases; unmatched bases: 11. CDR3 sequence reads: CASGVTSGSVGTGELFF. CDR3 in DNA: TGTGCCAGCGGGGTGACTAGCGGGAGCGTCGGCACCGGGGAGCTGTTTTTT.

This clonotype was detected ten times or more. CDR3 sequence (DNA): TGTGCCATCAGCTCGAGGAACACTGAAGCTTTCTTT. Protein product: CAISSRNTEAFF. The chain has TRBV10-3 and TRBJ1-1; D unclear. Deletions cut 6 bases from V and 1 base from J, with 6 bases between. The CDR3 extends over 12 amino acids. Germline loops: CDR1 ENHRY, CDR2 SYGVKD.

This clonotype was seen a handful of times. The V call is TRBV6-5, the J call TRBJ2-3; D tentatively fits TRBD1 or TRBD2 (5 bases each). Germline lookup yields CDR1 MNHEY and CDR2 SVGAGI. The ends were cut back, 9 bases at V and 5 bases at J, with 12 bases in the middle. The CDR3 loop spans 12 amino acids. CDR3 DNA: TGTGCCAGGGGACGTGGAGAAGATACGCAGTATTTT. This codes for CARGRGEDTQYF.

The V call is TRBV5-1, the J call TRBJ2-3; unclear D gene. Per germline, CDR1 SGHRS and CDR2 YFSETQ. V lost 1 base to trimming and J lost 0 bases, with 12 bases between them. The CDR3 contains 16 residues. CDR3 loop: CASSLLSAYSTDTQYF. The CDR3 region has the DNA TGCGCCAGCAGCTTGCTGTCAGCGTATAGCACAGATACGCAGTATTTT. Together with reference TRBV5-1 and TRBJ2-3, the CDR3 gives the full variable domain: KAGVTQTPRYLIKTRGQQVTLSCSPISGHRSVSWYQQTPGQGLQFLFEYFSETQRNKGNFPGRFSGRQFSNSRSEMNVSTLELGDSALYLCASSLLSAYSTDTQYFGPGTRLTVL.

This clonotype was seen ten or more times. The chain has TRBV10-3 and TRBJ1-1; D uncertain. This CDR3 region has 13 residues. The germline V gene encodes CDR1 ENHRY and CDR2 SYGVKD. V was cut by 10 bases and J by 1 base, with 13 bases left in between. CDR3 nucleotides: TGTGCCACTAAGGACGGCCAGAACACTGAAGCTTTCTTT. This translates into CATKDGQNTEAFF.

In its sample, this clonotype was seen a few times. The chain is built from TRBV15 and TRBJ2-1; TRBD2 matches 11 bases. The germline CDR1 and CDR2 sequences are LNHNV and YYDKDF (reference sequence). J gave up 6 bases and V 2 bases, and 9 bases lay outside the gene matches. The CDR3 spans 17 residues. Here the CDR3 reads CATSRRLLSGGANEQFF. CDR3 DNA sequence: TGTGCCACCAGCAGAAGACTCCTTAGCGGGGGGGCCAATGAGCAGTTCTTC. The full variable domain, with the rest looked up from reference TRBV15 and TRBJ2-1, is DAMVIQNPRYQVTQFGKPVTLSCSQTLNHNVMYWYQQKSSQAPKLLFHYYDKDFNNEADTPDNFQSRRPNTSFCFLDIRSPGLGDTAMYLCATSRRLLSGGANEQFFGPGTRLTVL.

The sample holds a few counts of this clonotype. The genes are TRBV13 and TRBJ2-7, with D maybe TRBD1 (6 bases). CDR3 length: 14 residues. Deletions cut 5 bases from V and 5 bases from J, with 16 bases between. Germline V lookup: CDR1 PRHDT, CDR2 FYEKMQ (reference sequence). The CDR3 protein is CASSPYTGIHEQYF. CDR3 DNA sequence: TGTGCCAGCAGCCCCTATACAGGGATCCACGAGCAGTACTTC.

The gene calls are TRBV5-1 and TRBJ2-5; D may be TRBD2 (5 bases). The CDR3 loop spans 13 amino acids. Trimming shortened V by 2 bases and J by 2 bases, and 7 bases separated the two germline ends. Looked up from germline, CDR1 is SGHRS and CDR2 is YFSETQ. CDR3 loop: CASSLWTQETQYF. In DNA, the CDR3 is TGCGCCAGCAGCTTATGGACTCAAGAGACCCAGTACTTC.